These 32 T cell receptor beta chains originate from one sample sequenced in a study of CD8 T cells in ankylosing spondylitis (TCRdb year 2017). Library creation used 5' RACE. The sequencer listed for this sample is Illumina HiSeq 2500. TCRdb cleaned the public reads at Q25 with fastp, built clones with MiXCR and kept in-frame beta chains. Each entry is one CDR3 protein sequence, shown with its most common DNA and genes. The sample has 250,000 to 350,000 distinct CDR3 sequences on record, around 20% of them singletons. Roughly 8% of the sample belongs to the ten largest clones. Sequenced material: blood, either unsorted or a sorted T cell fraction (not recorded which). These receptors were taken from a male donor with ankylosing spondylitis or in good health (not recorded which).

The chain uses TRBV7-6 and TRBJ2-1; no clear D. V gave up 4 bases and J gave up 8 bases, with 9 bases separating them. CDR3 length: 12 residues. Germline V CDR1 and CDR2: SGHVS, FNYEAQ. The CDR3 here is CASSSQRHEQFF. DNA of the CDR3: TGTGCCAGCAGCTCCCAGCGTCATGAGCAGTTCTTC. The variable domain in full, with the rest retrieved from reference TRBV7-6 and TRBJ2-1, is GAGVSQSPRYKVTKRGQDVALRCDPISGHVSLYWYRQALGQGPEFLTYFNYEAQQDKSGLPNDRFSAERPEGSISTLTIQRTEQRDSAMYRCASSSQRHEQFFGPGTRLTVL.

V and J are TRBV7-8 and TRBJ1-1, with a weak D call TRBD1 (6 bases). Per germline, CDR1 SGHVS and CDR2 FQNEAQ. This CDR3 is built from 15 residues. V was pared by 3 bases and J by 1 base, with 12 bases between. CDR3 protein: CASSFQGLSNTEAFF. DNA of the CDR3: TGTGCCAGCAGCTTTCAGGGGCTGTCGAACACTGAAGCTTTCTTT.

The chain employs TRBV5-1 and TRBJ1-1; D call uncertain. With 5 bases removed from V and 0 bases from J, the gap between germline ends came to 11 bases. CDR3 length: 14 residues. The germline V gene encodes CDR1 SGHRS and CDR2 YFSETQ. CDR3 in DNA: TGCGCCAGCAGGTCCGAAACGTTGAACACTGAAGCTTTCTTT. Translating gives CASRSETLNTEAFF.

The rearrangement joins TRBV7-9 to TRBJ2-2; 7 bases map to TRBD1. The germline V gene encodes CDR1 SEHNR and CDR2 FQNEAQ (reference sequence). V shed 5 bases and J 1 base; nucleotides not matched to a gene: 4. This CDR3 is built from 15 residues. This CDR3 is CASSDRTGNTGELFF. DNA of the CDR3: TGTGCCAGCAGCGACAGGACAGGGAACACCGGGGAGCTGTTTTTT.

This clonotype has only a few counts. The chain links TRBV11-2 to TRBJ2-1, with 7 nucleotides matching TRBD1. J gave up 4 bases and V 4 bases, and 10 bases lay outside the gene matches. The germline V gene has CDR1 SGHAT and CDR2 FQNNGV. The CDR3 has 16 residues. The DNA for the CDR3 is TGTGCCAGCAGCTCCGAACTGGGGACAGCATACAATGAGCAGTTCTTC. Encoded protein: CASSSELGTAYNEQFF.

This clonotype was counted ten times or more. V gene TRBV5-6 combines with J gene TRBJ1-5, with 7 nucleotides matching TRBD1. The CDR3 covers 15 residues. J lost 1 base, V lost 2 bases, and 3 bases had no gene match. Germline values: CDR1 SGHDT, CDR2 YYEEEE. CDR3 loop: CASSLLGQSNQPQHF. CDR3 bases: TGTGCCAGCAGCTTATTGGGACAGAGCAATCAGCCCCAGCATTTT.

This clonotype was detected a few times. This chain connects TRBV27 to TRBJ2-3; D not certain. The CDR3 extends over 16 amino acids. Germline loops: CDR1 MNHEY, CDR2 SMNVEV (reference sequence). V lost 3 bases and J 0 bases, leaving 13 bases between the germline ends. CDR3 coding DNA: TGTGCCAGCAGTTTGTCCCCGGCAATTAGCACAGATACGCAGTATTTT. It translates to CASSLSPAISTDTQYF.

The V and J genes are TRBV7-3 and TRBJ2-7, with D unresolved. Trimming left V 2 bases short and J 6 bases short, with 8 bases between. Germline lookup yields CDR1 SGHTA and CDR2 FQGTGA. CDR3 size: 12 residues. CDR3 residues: CASSLSCLEQYV. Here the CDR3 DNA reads TGTGCCAGCAGCTTATCCTGCCTCGAGCAGTACGTC.

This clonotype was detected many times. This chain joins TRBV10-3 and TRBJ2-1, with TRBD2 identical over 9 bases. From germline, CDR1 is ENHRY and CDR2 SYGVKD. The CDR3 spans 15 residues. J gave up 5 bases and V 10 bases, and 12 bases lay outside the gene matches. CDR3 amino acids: CATRLSPSGNNEQFF. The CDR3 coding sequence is TGTGCCACCCGATTGAGTCCTAGCGGGAACAATGAGCAGTTCTTC.

The CDR3 spells CASSPGIAKNIQYF. The CDR3 nucleotides read TGTGCCAGCAGCCCGGGAATAGCCAAAAACATTCAGTACTTC. This rearrangement joins TRBV9 to TRBJ2-4, with a weak D call TRBD2 (5 bases). This CDR3 region has 14 residues. Germline CDR1 and CDR2: SGDLS and YYNGEE. The V and J ends lost 4 bases and 0 bases respectively, with 8 bases between them.

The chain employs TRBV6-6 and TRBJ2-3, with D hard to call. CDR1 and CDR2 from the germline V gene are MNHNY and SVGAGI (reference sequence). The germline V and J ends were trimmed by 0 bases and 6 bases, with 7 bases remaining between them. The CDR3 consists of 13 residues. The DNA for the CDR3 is TGTGCCAGCAGTTACTCAGGGAAGGATACGCAGTATTTT. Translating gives CASSYSGKDTQYF.

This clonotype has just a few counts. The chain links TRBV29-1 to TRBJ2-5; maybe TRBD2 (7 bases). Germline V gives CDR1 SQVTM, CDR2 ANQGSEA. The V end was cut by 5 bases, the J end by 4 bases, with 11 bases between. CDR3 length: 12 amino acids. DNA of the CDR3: TGCAGCGTTTCGGGGGGCATAGAGACCCAGTACTTC. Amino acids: CSVSGGIETQYF.

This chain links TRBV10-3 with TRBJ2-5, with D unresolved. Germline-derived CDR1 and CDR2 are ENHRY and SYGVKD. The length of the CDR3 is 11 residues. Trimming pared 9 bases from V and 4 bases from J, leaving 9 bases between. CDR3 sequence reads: CAMGDGETQYF. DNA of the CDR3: TGTGCCATGGGCGACGGAGAGACCCAGTACTTC.

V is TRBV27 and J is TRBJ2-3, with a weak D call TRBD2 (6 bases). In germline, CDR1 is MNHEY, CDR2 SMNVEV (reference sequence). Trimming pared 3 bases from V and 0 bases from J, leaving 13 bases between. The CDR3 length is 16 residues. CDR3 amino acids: CASSLMGGVSTDTQYF. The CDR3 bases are TGTGCCAGCAGTTTGATGGGCGGGGTTAGCACAGATACGCAGTATTTT.

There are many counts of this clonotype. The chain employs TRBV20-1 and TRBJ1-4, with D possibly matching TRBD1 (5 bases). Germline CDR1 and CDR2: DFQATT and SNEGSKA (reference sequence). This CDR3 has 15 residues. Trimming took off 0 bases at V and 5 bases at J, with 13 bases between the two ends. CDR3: CSARDPPGTNEKLFF. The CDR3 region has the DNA TGCAGTGCTAGAGATCCCCCGGGGACGAATGAAAAACTGTTTTTT.

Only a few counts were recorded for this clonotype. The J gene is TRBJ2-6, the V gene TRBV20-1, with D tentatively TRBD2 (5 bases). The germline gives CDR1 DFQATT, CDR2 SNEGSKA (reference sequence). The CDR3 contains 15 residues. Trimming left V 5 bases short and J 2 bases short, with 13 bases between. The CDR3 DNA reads TGCAGTGCTGCGCCGCGGGTCGCTGGGGCCAACGTCCTGACTTTC. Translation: CSAAPRVAGANVLTF.

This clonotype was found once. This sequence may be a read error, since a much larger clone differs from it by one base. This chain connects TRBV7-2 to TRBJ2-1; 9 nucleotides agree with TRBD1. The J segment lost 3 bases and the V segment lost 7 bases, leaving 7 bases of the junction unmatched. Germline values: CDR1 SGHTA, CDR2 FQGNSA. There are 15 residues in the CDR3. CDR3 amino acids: CASIVQGADYNEQFF. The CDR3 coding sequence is TGTGCCAGCATCGTACAGGGGGCGGACTACAATGAGCAGTTCTTC.

Here the CDR3 DNA reads TGCGCCAGCAGCCCGGACTTGAGCCCCTACAATGAGCAGTTCTTC. It yields the protein CASSPDLSPYNEQFF. This rearrangement joins TRBV5-1 to TRBJ2-1; tentative D call: TRBD2 (5 bases). Trimming shortened V by 4 bases and J by 2 bases, and 13 bases separated the two germline ends. This CDR3 region has 15 residues. Germline values: CDR1 SGHRS, CDR2 YFSETQ.

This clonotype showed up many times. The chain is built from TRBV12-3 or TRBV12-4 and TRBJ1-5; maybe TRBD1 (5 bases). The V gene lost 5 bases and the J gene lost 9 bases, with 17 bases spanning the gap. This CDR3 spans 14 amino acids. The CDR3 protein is CASSERGAPWPQHF. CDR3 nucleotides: TGTGCCAGCAGTGAGCGGGGCGCTCCTTGGCCCCAGCATTTT.

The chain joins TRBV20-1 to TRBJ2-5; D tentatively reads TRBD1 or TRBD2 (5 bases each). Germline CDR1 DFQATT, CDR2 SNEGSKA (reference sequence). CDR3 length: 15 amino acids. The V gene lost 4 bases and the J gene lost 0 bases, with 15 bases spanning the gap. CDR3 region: CSAMRAGLYQETQYF. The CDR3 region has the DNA TGCAGTGCTATGAGGGCAGGGTTGTACCAAGAGACCCAGTACTTC.

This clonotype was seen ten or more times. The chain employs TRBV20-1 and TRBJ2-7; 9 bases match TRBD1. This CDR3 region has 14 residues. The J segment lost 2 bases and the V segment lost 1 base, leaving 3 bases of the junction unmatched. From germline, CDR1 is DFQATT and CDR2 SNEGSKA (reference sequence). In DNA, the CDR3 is TGCAGTGCTAGAGGCGACAGGGGGACCTACGAGCAGTACGTC. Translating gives CSARGDRGTYEQYV.

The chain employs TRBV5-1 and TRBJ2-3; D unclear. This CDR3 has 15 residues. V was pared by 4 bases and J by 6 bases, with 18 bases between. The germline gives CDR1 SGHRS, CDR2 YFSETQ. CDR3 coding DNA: TGCGCCAGCAGCCCGGGTGCTAGTGCTGCCGATACGCAGTATTTT. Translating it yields CASSPGASAADTQYF.

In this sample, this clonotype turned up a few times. The CDR3 bases are TGTGCCAGCAGGGGACAGGGCCAAAGCTCCTACAATGAGCAGTTCTTC. Translating gives CASRGQGQSSYNEQFF. The chain carries TRBV25-1 and TRBJ2-1, with TRBD1 identical over 9 bases. From germline, CDR1 is MGHDK and CDR2 SYGVNS. This CDR3 comprises 16 residues. The V and J ends lost 6 bases and 0 bases, in that order; junction bases with no gene match: 6.

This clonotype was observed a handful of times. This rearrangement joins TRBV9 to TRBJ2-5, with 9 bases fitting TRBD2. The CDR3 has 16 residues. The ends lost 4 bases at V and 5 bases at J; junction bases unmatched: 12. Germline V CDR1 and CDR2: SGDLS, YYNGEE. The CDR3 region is CASSPGALAGMETQYF. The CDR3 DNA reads TGTGCCAGCAGCCCAGGGGCCCTAGCGGGAATGGAGACCCAGTACTTC.

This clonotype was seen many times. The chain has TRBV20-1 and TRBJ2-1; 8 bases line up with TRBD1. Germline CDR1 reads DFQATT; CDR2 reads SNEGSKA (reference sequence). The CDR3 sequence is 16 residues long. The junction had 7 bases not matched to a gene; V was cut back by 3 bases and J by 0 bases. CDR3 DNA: TGCAGTGCTAGCCCCAGACAGGGGAGCTCCTACAATGAGCAGTTCTTC. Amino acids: CSASPRQGSSYNEQFF.

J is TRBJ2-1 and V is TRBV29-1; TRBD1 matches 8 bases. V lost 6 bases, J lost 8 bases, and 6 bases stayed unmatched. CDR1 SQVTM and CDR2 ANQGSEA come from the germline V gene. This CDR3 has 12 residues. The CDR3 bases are TGCAGCGTGGACAGGGTTGGGCATGAGCAGTTCTTC. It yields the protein CSVDRVGHEQFF.

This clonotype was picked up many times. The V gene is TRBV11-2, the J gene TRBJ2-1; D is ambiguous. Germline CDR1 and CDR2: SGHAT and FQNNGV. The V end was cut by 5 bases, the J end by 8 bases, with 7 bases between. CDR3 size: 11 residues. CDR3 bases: TGTGCCAGCAGCCTCGTCGATGAGCAGTTCTTC. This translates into CASSLVDEQFF. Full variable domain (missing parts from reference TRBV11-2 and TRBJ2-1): EAGVAQSPRYKIIEKRQSVAFWCNPISGHATLYWYQQILGQGPKLLIQFQNNGVVDDSQLPKDRFSAERLKGVDSTLKIQPAKLEDSAVYLCASSLVDEQFFGPGTRLTVL.

The CDR3 sequence: CASSATRGETEAFF. In DNA form, the CDR3 reads TGTGCCAGCAGCGCGACCAGGGGGGAGACTGAAGCTTTCTTT. The chain couples TRBV12-3 or TRBV12-4 to TRBJ1-1; 7 bases map to TRBD1. The CDR3 consists of 14 residues. V dropped 6 bases and J dropped 5; count of bases not matched to a gene: 9.

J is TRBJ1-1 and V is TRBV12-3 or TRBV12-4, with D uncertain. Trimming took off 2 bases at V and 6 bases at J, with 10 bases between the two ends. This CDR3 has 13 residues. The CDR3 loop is CASSLRKVSEAFF. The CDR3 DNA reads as TGTGCCAGCAGTTTAAGGAAGGTGTCTGAAGCTTTCTTT.

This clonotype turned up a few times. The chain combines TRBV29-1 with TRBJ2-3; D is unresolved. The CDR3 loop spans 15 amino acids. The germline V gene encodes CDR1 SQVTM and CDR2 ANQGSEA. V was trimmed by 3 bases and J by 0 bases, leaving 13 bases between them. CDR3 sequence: CSVDSSLDSTDTQYF. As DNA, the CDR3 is TGCAGCGTTGATTCCTCCTTGGACAGCACAGATACGCAGTATTTT.

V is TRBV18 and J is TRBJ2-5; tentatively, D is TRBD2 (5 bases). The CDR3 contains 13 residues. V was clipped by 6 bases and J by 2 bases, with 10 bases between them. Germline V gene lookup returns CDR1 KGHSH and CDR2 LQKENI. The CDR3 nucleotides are TGTGCCAGCTCTCTCACTAGACAAGAGACCCAGTACTTC. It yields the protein CASSLTRQETQYF. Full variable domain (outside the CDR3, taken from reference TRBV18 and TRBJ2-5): NAGVMQNPRHLVRRRGQEARLRCSPMKGHSHVYWYRQLPEEGLKFMVYLQKENIIDESGMPKERFSAEFPKEGPSILRIQQVVRGDSAAYFCASSLTRQETQYFGPGTRLLVL.

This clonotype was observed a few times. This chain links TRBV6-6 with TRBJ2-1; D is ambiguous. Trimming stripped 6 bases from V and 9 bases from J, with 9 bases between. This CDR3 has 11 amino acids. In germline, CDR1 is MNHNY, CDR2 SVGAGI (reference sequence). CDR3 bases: TGTGCCAGCAGCTCGAGCCGTGAGCAGTTCTTC. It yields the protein CASSSSREQFF.